These 19 T cell receptor beta chains share one sample of origin, sequenced in a study of monozygotic twins with inflammatory bowel disease. TCRdb re-called the 5' RACE reads and shows each CDR3 protein once, DNA omitted. The sample holds approximately 200,000 distinct CDR3 sequences. The sequencing sample was made of blood. All receptors come from a human donor with ulcerative colitis or Crohn's disease, or a healthy co-twin of an affected twin (not recorded which).

The chain combines TRBV6-1 with TRBJ2-3. Germline V gene data show CDR1 as MNHNS and CDR2 as SASEGT. The CDR3 is made up of 13 amino acids. CDR3: CASSEVPSLRQYF.

The chain combines TRBV5-1 with TRBJ1-6; as DNA is missing, the TRBD1 call by TCRdb cannot be tested. The germline gives CDR1 SGHRS, CDR2 YFSETQ. This CDR3 spans 16 amino acids. This chain's CDR3 is CASSSADREYNSPLHF.

The chain joins TRBV18 to TRBJ1-1; TCRdb names TRBD1, which stays unverified in the absence of DNA. Looked up from germline, CDR1 is KGHSH and CDR2 is LQKENI. This CDR3 comprises 16 residues. CDR3 in amino acids: CASSPATGRVDTEAFF. The full variable domain, with the rest looked up from reference TRBV18 and TRBJ1-1, is NAGVMQNPRHLVRRRGQEARLRCSPMKGHSHVYWYRQLPEEGLKFMVYLQKENIIDESGMPKERFSAEFPKEGPSILRIQQVVRGDSAAYFCASSPATGRVDTEAFFGQGTRLTVV.

This chain links TRBV5-1 with TRBJ1-2; the TCRdb call, TRBD1, lacks DNA for checking. CDR3 size: 14 residues. Germline CDR1 and CDR2: SGHRS and YFSETQ. CDR3: CASSLPGTEYGYTF.

The chain uses TRBV7-2 and TRBJ2-7. This CDR3 comprises 15 residues. From germline, CDR1 is SGHTA and CDR2 FQGNSA. The CDR3 is CASSLGVRSSYEQYF.

The rearrangement joins TRBV20-1 to TRBJ2-7. CDR1 is DFQATT, CDR2 SNEGSKA, per germline (reference sequence). The CDR3 totals 12 residues. The CDR3 spells CSARDFSYEQYF.

The J gene is TRBJ2-3, the V gene TRBV18; checking the TCRdb D call of TRBD1 is not possible without DNA. The CDR3 runs 15 residues. Germline V lookup: CDR1 KGHSH, CDR2 LQKENI. CDR3 in amino acids: CASSPEGDSTDTQYF.

The chain recombines TRBV20-1 with TRBJ1-2; the D call of TRBD1 rests on TCRdb alone, since no DNA is present to check it. Germline loops: CDR1 DFQATT, CDR2 SNEGSKA (reference sequence). The CDR3 is 11 amino acids. CDR3 region: CSAGTDKGYTF.

V is TRBV4-1 and J is TRBJ1-4; TCRdb reports TRBD1, a call that lacks DNA to check it against. Germline CDR1 MGHRA, CDR2 YSYEKL. The CDR3 length is 13 residues. The CDR3: CASRLGVNEKLFF.

V gene TRBV10-3 combines with J gene TRBJ1-1. The CDR3 has 15 amino acids. Germline CDR1 is ENHRY and CDR2 is SYGVKD. The CDR3 protein is CAISPYGRPNTEAFF.

The rearrangement uses TRBV20-1 and TRBJ2-5; TCRdb returns TRBD2, unconfirmable since there is no DNA. Germline V gene data show CDR1 as DFQATT and CDR2 as SNEGSKA (reference sequence). The CDR3 is 13 residues long. The chain's CDR3 is CSARDQTKETQYF.

This sequence joins TRBV21-1 and TRBJ2-7; TCRdb picks TRBD2, but there is no DNA to check that call. TRBV21-1 is shown as a pseudogene. The CDR3 extends over 20 amino acids. The CDR3 region is CASSKVGKVVAGERNYEQYF.

The chain is built from TRBV2 and TRBJ1-2. This CDR3 has 13 residues. CDR1 is SNHLY and CDR2 is FYNNEI in the germline V gene. The CDR3 here is CASPGGGSNGYTF. The full variable domain, rest sourced from reference TRBV2 and TRBJ1-2, is EPEVTQTPSHQVTQMGQEVILRCVPISNHLYFYWYRQILGQKVEFLVSFYNNEISEKSEIFDDQFSVERPDGSNFTLKIRSTKLEDSAMYFCASPGGGSNGYTFGSGTRLTVV.

J is TRBJ2-3 and V is TRBV20-1; TCRdb's D call of TRBD1 is untestable without DNA. The germline CDR1 and CDR2 sequences are DFQATT and SNEGSKA (reference sequence). The CDR3 is 16 residues long. The CDR3 sequence is CSARGWTGGRTDTQYF.

V gene TRBV5-5 combines with J gene TRBJ2-1; TCRdb reports TRBD1, a call that lacks DNA to check it against. This CDR3 has 14 amino acids. In germline, CDR1 is SGHKS, CDR2 YYEKEE (reference sequence). The CDR3 sequence: CASSFGGSNNEQFF.

The genes are TRBV5-5 and TRBJ2-2; TCRdb's D gene call, TRBD1, goes unchecked for lack of DNA. The CDR3 consists of 14 residues. The V gene's germline CDR1 is SGHKS and CDR2 YYEKEE (reference sequence). The CDR3 protein is CASSLYRVTGELFF.

The chain recombines TRBV5-8 with TRBJ2-5; there is no DNA to check the TCRdb D call of TRBD1. From germline, CDR1 is SGHTS and CDR2 YDEGEE. The CDR3 has 15 residues. The CDR3 protein is CASRAPTGGWETQYF.

The CDR3 reads CASSFGQVYGYTF. The genes are TRBV12-3 or TRBV12-4 and TRBJ1-2; TCRdb's assignment of TRBD1 cannot be checked, as there is no DNA. The CDR3 has 13 residues.

The chain recombines TRBV29-1 with TRBJ2-3; TCRdb's assignment of TRBD1 cannot be checked, as there is no DNA. Germline CDR1 and CDR2: SQVTM and ANQGSEA. CDR3 length: 12 residues. CDR3 sequence: CSVDAGGDTQYF.